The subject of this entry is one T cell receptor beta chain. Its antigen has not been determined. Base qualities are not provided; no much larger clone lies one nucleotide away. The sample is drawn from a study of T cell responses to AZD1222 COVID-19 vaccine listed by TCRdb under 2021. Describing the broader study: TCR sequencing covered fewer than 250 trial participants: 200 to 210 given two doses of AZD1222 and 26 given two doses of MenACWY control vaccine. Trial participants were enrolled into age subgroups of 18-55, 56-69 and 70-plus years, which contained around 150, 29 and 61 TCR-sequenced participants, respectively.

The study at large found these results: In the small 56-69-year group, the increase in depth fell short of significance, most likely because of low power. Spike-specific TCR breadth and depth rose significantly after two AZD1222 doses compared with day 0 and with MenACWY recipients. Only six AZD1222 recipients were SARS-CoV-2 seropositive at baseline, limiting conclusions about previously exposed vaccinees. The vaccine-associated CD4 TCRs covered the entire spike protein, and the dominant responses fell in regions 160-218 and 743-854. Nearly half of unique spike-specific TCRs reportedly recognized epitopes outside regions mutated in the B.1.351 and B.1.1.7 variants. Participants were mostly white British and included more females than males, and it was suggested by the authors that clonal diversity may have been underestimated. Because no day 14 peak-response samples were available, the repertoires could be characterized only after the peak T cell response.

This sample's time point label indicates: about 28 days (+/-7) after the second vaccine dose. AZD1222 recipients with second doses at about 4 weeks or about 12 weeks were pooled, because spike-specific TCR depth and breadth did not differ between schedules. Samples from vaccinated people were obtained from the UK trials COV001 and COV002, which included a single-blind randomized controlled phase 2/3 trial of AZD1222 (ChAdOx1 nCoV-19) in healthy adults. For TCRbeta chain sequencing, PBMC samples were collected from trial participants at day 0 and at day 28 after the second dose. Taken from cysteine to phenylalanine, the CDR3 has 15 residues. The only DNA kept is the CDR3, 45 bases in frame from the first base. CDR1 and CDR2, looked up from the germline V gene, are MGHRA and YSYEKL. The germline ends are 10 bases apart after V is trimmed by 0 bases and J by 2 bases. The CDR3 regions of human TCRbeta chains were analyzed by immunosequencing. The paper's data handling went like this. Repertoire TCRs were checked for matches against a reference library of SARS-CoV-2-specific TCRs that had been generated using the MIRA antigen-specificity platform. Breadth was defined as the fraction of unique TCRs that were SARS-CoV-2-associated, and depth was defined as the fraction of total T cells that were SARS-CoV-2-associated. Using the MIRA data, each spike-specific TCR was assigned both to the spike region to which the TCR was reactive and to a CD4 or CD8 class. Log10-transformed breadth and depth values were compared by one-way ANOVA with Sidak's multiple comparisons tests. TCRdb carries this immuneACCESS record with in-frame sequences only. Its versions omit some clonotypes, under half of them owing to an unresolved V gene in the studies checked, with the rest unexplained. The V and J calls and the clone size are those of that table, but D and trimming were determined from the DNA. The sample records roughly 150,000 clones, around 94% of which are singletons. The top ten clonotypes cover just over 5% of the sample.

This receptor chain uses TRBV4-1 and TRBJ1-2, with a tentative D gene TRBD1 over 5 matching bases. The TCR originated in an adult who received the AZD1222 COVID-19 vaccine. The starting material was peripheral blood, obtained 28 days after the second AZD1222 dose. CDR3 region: CASSQESPGNYGYTF. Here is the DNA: TGCGCCAGCAGCCAAGAAAGTCCAGGGAACTATGGCTACACCTTC.